The 3 T cell receptor beta chains listed next were all sequenced from one sample in a study of naive and memory T cell subsets. Findings and caveats of the study: Naive repertoires, especially CD8, held a few larger clonotypes, possibly memory cells re-expressing CD45RA.

For these receptors, no antigen is known. The beta constant-region primer was an equimolar mix of two oligonucleotides covering TRBC1 and TRBC2. Nested alpha and beta constant-region primers with the SP2 primer drove four PCR rounds on ligated cDNA. TCRdb itself ran the UMI-ligation and nested PCR reads through MiXCR, one entry per CDR3 protein. The table lists 140,000 to 150,000 distinct CDR3 sequences, 20% to 25% of them singletons. Sequenced sample: naive CD4+ T cells from blood. The receptors here all came from a human donor in good health.

This clonotype appeared a single time. The V and J genes are TRBV11-3 and TRBJ2-3, with 7 nucleotides matching TRBD1. The CDR3 totals 15 residues. Trimming cost V 5 bases and J 0 bases; bases outside gene matches: 5. From germline, CDR1 is SGHNT and CDR2 YENEEA. CDR3 loop: CASSLRTGSTDTQYF. In nucleotides, the CDR3 is TGTGCCAGCAGCCTGCGGACAGGTAGCACAGATACGCAGTATTTT.

The rearrangement uses TRBV29-1 and TRBJ2-7; 7 bases map to TRBD2. CDR1 is SQVTM and CDR2 is ANQGSEA in the germline V gene. Germline trimming cut 6 bases from V and 5 bases from J; bases unmatched to any gene: 10. The CDR3 totals 13 residues. The CDR3 region has the DNA TGCAGCGTCCGAGCGGGACCTCTCGACGAGCAGTACTTC. This codes for CSVRAGPLDEQYF.

The rearrangement joins TRBV11-2 to TRBJ1-5; TRBD1 matches 8 bases. The CDR3 has 15 residues. V was pared by 5 bases and J by 2 bases, with 5 bases of the junction left unmatched. Per germline, CDR1 SGHAT and CDR2 FQNNGV. The CDR3 loop reads CASSPDRGGNQPQHF. CDR3 nucleotide sequence: TGTGCCAGCAGCCCTGACAGGGGTGGCAATCAGCCCCAGCATTTT.